The 20 T cell receptor beta chains presented below share a single source sample, sequenced in a study of cytomegalovirus exposure and HLA in healthy donors. Measured with immunoSEQ multiplex PCR; TCRdb has only the in-frame clones, and not every one. This table has roughly 200,000 clones, roughly three quarters appearing once. Material: PBMCs. The receptors originated from a woman in her twenties or thirties in good health and CMV-seronegative.

In its sample, this clone was seen once. The chain joins TRBV6-4 to TRBJ2-1, with a possible D match to TRBD2 (6 bases). The CDR3 is made up of 15 amino acids. Trimming stripped 6 bases from V and 0 bases from J, with 12 bases between. Germline lookup yields CDR1 MRHNA and CDR2 SNTAGT. The CDR3 loop is CASRAGGSSYNEQFF. The DNA for the CDR3 is TGTGCCAGCAGGGCTGGGGGGTCCTCCTACAATGAGCAGTTCTTC.

The chain links TRBV28 to TRBJ1-1, with D unresolved. The CDR3 length is 14 residues. Per germline, CDR1 MDHEN and CDR2 SYDVKM. Trimming pared 6 bases from V and 8 bases from J, leaving 19 bases between. CDR3 protein: CASSGVRAQREAFF. The CDR3, as DNA: TGTGCCAGCAGCGGGGTCAGAGCCCAGCGAGAAGCTTTCTTT.

This chain links TRBV4-1 with TRBJ1-1; D not certain. The CDR3 covers 13 residues. Trimming cost V 5 bases and J 1 base, with 8 bases left between them. Looked up from germline, CDR1 is MGHRA and CDR2 is YSYEKL. The CDR3, as DNA: TGCGCCAGCAGCTCCTCCCCGAACACTGAAGCTTTCTTT. Translating it yields CASSSSPNTEAFF.

The chain couples TRBV7-8 to TRBJ2-3; TRBD2 agrees at 11 bases. J lost 3 bases, V lost 6 bases, and 5 bases had no gene match. Germline CDR1 is SGHVS and CDR2 is FQNEAQ. This CDR3 has 15 residues. As DNA, the CDR3 is TGTGCCAGCAGACCAACTAGCGGGAGAACAGATACGCAGTATTTT. Translated, it gives CASRPTSGRTDTQYF.

The chain couples TRBV10-2 to TRBJ1-1; a weak D match, TRBD1 (6 bases). V was cut by 6 bases and J by 1 base, with 9 bases left in between. CDR3 length: 13 amino acids. CDR1 and CDR2 (germline): WSHSY, SAAADI. CDR3 coding DNA: TGCGCCAGCAGGGGCAGGGGGAACACTGAAGCTTTCTTT. Its translation: CASRGRGNTEAFF.

The chain couples TRBV19 to TRBJ1-5; 8 nucleotides match TRBD1. The CDR3 contains 14 residues. With V trimmed by 5 bases and J by 6 bases, 6 bases remained unmatched. CDR1 is LNHDA and CDR2 is SQIVND in the germline V gene (reference sequence). DNA of the CDR3: TGTGCCAGTAGTTACGGACAGGGACGTCAGCCCCAGCATTTT. Its translation: CASSYGQGRQPQHF.

This sequence joins TRBV7-6 and TRBJ2-2; the D is unclear. The V end lost 1 base, the J end lost 4 bases, and 13 bases lay between the germline ends. The CDR3 length is 16 residues. Germline assignment: CDR1 SGHVS and CDR2 FNYEAQ. The CDR3 bases are TGTGCCAGCAGCTTAGGAATCCGCAGGTCCACCGGGGAGCTGTTTTTT. Residues: CASSLGIRRSTGELFF. The full variable domain, in which reference TRBV7-6 and TRBJ2-2 provide the parts outside the CDR3, is GAGVSQSPRYKVTKRGQDVALRCDPISGHVSLYWYRQALGQGPEFLTYFNYEAQQDKSGLPNDRFSAERPEGSISTLTIQRTEQRDSAMYRCASSLGIRRSTGELFFGEGSRLTVL.

The table lists this clone with a count of one. This chain uses TRBV30 with TRBJ1-5, with D uncertain. Germline V gives CDR1 GTSNPN, CDR2 SVGIG (reference sequence). V was trimmed by 0 bases and J by 1 base, leaving 4 bases between them. The CDR3 runs to 13 residues. CDR3 sequence (DNA): TGTGCCTGGAGTGTGCGCAGCAATCAGCCCCAGCATTTT. Encoded protein: CAWSVRSNQPQHF.

The chain uses TRBV6-1 and TRBJ2-3, with 10 bases aligning to TRBD2. Germline V gene sequence: CDR1 MNHNS, CDR2 SASEGT. The CDR3 contains 17 residues. Losses at the gene ends were 4 bases for V and 2 bases for J; bases not matched to a gene: 9. CDR3 in amino acids: CASSASGRAFPTDTQYF. CDR3 nucleotide sequence: TGTGCCAGCAGTGCCAGCGGGAGGGCCTTCCCCACAGATACGCAGTATTTT.

The chain combines TRBV4-2 with TRBJ2-3, with D perhaps TRBD1 (5 bases). Germline loops: CDR1 LGHNA, CDR2 YNFKEQ. V shed 0 bases and J shed 1 base, with 11 bases lying between them. The CDR3 contains 16 residues. This CDR3 reads CASSQDLAGRTDTQYF. The DNA of the CDR3 is TGTGCCAGCAGCCAAGATTTAGCAGGGCGCACAGATACGCAGTATTTT.

The gene calls are TRBV6-6 and TRBJ1-1; tentatively, D is TRBD1 (6 bases). Per the germline V gene, CDR1 is MNHNY and CDR2 is SVGAGI (reference sequence). Trimming left V 5 bases short and J 2 bases short, with 18 bases between. This CDR3 spans 16 amino acids. CDR3 amino acids: CASSNGGHGANTEAFF. CDR3 bases: TGTGCCAGCAGTAATGGGGGACACGGAGCAAACACTGAAGCTTTCTTT.

The rearrangement joins TRBV12-5 to TRBJ2-1; a possible D gene is TRBD1 (5 bases). This CDR3 spans 13 amino acids. V lost 4 bases, J lost 6 bases, and 10 bases lay in between. The germline gives CDR1 LGHNT, CDR2 FRNRAP. The DNA of the CDR3 is TGTGCTAGTGGTTCCCAGGGTGTCAATGAGCAGTTCTTC. As protein: CASGSQGVNEQFF.

V gene TRBV6-5 combines with J gene TRBJ2-3; D is perhaps TRBD1 or TRBD2 (6 bases each). V lost 6 bases to trimming and J lost 1 base, with 11 bases between them. The CDR3 sequence is 14 residues long. The germline gives CDR1 MNHEY, CDR2 SVGAGI. CDR3 in DNA: TGTGCCAGCAGCTACAGGGAGGGCACAGATACGCAGTATTTT. Amino acids: CASSYREGTDTQYF.

The chain joins TRBV5-1 to TRBJ2-5; 9 bases agree with TRBD2. Germline CDR1 reads SGHRS; CDR2 reads YFSETQ. The CDR3 spans 15 residues. V shed 2 bases and J 5 bases; nucleotides not matched to a gene: 7. For the CDR3, the DNA is TGCGCCAGCAGCTTTGCGGGAGGGCATGGGGAGACCCAGTACTTC. Translation: CASSFAGGHGETQYF.

This chain uses TRBV5-4 with TRBJ2-7, with TRBD2 identical over 8 bases. V lost 4 bases to trimming and J lost 7 bases; unmatched junction nucleotides: 13. The germline CDR1 and CDR2 sequences are SGHNT and YYREEE (reference sequence). The CDR3 totals 15 residues. The CDR3 sequence is CASSPPGLGAREQYF. CDR3 sequence (DNA): TGTGCCAGCAGCCCGCCGGGACTAGGGGCGAGGGAGCAGTACTTC.

This chain links TRBV13 with TRBJ2-7; 9 nucleotides match TRBD2. This CDR3 comprises 17 residues. The ends lost 0 bases at V and 3 bases at J; junction bases unmatched: 9. The V gene's germline CDR1 is PRHDT and CDR2 FYEKMQ (reference sequence). CDR3 in amino acids: CASSLGLGAGGGYEQYF. In DNA form, the CDR3 reads TGTGCCAGCAGCTTAGGCCTGGGAGCGGGAGGAGGCTACGAGCAGTACTTC.

Comments on this clone: A read error may account for a junction end that differs from germline. The chain links TRBV14 to TRBJ2-1; 7 nucleotides match TRBD2. Germline loops: CDR1 SGHDN, CDR2 FVKESK. The CDR3 consists of 12 residues. The CDR3 sequence is CASSQSGTENLF. The CDR3 DNA follows: TGTGCCAGCAGCCAAAGCGGGACGGAAAATCTCTTC.

V and J are TRBV28 and TRBJ1-1, with TRBD1 matching over 7 bases. The V and J ends lost 4 bases and 1 base, in that order; junction bases with no gene match: 12. Germline V gene data show CDR1 as MDHEN and CDR2 as SYDVKM. The CDR3 loop spans 17 amino acids. CDR3 residues: CASSSNGRGQSNTEAFF. The CDR3, as DNA: TGTGCCAGCAGTTCGAATGGCCGGGGACAGTCGAACACTGAAGCTTTCTTT.

The chain has TRBV5-4 and TRBJ2-7; the match to TRBD1 covers 9 bases. The CDR3 contains 15 residues. The germline CDR1 and CDR2 sequences are SGHNT and YYREEE (reference sequence). V was clipped by 4 bases and J by 0 bases; unmatched bases: 5. As DNA, the CDR3 is TGTGCCAGCAGCCACGCGGGACAGGGCTCCTACGAGCAGTACTTC. Its translation: CASSHAGQGSYEQYF.

This clone turned up a few times. The rearrangement uses TRBV18 and TRBJ1-2; 7 nucleotides align to TRBD1. V gave up 2 bases and J gave up 3 bases; unmatched junction bases: 3. There are 14 residues in the CDR3. CDR1 KGHSH and CDR2 LQKENI come from the germline V gene. The CDR3 bases are TGTGCCAGCTCACCATGGACAGGTTACTATGGCTACACCTTC. Its protein product is CASSPWTGYYGYTF.